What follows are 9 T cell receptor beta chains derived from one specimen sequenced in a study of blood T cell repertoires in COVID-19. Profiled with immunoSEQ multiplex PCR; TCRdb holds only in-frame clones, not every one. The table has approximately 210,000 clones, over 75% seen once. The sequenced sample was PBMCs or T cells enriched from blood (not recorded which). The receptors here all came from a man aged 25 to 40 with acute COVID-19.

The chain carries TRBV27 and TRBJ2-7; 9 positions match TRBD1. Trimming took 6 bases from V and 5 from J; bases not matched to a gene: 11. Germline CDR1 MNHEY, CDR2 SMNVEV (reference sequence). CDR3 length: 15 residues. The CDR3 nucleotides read TGTGCCAGCAGCCACCGGGACAGGGTTTTGGACGAGCAGTACTTC. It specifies CASSHRDRVLDEQYF.

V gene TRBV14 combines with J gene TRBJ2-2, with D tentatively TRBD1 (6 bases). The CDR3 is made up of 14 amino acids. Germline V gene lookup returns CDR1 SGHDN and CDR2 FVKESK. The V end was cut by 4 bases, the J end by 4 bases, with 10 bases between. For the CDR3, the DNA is TGTGCCAGCAGCCCATGGGGGCGCACCGGGGAGCTGTTTTTT. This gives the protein CASSPWGRTGELFF.

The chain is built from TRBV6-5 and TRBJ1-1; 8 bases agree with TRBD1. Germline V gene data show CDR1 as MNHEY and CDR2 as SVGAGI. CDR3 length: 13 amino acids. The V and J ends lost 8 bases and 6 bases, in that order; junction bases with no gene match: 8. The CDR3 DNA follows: TGTGCCAGCCGATCCGGACAGGGCGCTGAAGCTTTCTTT. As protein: CASRSGQGAEAFF.

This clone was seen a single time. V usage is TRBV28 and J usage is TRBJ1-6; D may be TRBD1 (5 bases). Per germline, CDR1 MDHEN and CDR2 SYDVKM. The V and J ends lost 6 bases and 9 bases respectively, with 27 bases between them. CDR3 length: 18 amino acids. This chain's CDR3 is CASSPSGGGSLGVSPLHF. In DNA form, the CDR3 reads TGTGCCAGCAGCCCTTCTGGGGGGGGGAGTCTAGGGGTTTCACCCCTCCACTTT.

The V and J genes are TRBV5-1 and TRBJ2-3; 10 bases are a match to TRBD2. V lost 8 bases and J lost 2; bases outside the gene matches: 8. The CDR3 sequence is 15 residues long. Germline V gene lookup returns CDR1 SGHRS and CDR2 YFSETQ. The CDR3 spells CASKRGLADTDTQYF. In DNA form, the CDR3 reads TGCGCCAGTAAAAGAGGACTAGCGGACACAGATACGCAGTATTTT.

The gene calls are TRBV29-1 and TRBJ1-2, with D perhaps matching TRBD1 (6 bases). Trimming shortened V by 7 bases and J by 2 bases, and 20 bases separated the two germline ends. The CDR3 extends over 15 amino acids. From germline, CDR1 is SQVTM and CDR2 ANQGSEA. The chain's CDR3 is CSAMTGTSRNYGYTF. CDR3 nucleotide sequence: TGCAGCGCCATGACCGGGACAAGCCGAAACTATGGCTACACCTTC. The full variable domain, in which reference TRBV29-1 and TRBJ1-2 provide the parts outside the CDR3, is SAVISQKPSRDICQRGTSLTIQCQVDSQVTMMFWYRQQPGQSLTLIATANQGSEATYESGFVIDKFPISRPNLTFSTLTVSNMSPEDSSIYLCSAMTGTSRNYGYTFGSGTRLTVV.

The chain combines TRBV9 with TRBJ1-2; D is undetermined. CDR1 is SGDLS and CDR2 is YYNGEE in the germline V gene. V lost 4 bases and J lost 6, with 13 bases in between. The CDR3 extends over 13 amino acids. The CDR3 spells CASSLGVNHGYTF. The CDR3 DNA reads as TGTGCCAGCAGCCTAGGAGTAAACCATGGCTACACCTTC.

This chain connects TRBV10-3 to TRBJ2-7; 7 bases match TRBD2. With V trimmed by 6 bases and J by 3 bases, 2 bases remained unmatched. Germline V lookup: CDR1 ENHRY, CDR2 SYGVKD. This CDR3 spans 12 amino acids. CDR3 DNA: TGTGCCATCAGCGGGGGGTTCTACGAGCAGTACTTC. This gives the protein CAISGGFYEQYF.

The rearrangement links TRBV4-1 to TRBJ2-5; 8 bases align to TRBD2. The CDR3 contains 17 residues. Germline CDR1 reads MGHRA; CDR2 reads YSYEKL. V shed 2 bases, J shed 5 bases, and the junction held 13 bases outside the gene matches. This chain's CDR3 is CASSQRVAGRMGETQYF. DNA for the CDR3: TGCGCCAGCAGCCAAAGGGTAGCGGGGCGGATGGGGGAGACCCAGTACTTC.